This T cell receptor beta chain originates from a study of T-cell memory formation after mild COVID-19 (dated by TCRdb to the early 2020s). For the wider study: TCR sequence clusters from the two donors were found to be largely donor specific. In two donors, T-cell clones that expanded and contracted after mild COVID-19 were followed by sequencing TCRalpha and TCRbeta repertoires longitudinally. The cohort comprised two young, previously healthy adult volunteers, one female and one male. Broad study findings and their caveats: Some responding clones were found in pre-infection memory, which suggests that pre-existing cross-reactive memory T cells took part in the SARS-CoV-2 response. Contracting CD4+ clones were found mainly in CM and EM memory subsets, while CD8+ clones were enriched in EMRA. Balanced CD4/CD8 phenotypes were observed for clones contracting from day 15 to 85, whereas a bias towards CD4+ was observed for a second wave of clones expanding from day 15 to 37. Only two mild cases were covered by the study, and larger cohorts that include severe cases with pre-infection samples were considered necessary. The second-wave clones that peaked on day 37 were not confirmed to be SARS-CoV-2 specific.

This clonotype showed up just a few times. Its antigen is currently not known. No quality values exist for individual bases; no much larger clone is one base distant. This sample was sequenced with an Illumina NovaSeq 6000. TCRalpha and TCRbeta cDNA libraries were built by 5'RACE with constant-segment primers, adding sample barcodes and unique molecular identifiers. Trizol reagent was used to extract RNA from every sample. Library amplification was performed in two PCR steps, and a second sample barcode and Illumina TruSeq adapters were introduced in the second step. Sequencing of the libraries was done on an Illumina NovaSeq, producing 2 x 150 bp paired-end reads. In the authors' own workflow: Demultiplexing of reads and collapsing into UMI-guided consensus sequences were performed with migec v1.2.7. Using mixcr v2.1.11, the UMI consensuses were aligned to TRA and TRB V and J templates and assembled into clonotypes. Expanded or contracted clonotypes were those called significant by both edgeR and NoisET, with noise models trained on biological replicates. For edgeR calls, the thresholds were a false discovery rate-adjusted p below 0.01 and a log2 fold-change of 1. As an exploratory analysis of dynamics, max-normalized trajectories of the 1000 most abundant clonotypes were examined by PCA with hierarchical clustering. Separately sequenced CD4+ and CD8+ repertoires were used to assign the CD4 or CD8 phenotype of responding clones. TCRdb's own reprocessing of the public reads used fastp at Q25 and MiXCR and kept productive beta chains. A single entry per CDR3 protein holds the most common genes and DNA from its merged rows. These V and J calls originate from TCRdb's pipeline instead of the authors' own analysis. The sample table records roughly 310,000 distinct CDR3 sequences; more than 15% of these occur just once. Clones ranked in the top ten supply roughly 22% of the sample.

Ficoll-Paque density gradient centrifugation was the method used to isolate PBMCs. Sequencing was carried out using PBMCs or a T cell subset sorted from them (not recorded which). This sequence was found in a young man who had mild COVID-19 (a few samples of this study predate the infection). The sample titles of this study are shuffled in the database, so cell type and time point are left out; the donor was told from shared clones.

The DNA is TGTGCCAGCCGAACTTCGGGACTGTCGGAGACCCAGTACTTC. Translation gives CASRTSGLSETQYF. The V and J genes are TRBV5-6 and TRBJ2-5; D gene: possibly TRBD2, on 6 matching bases. According to the germline V gene, CDR1 reads SGHDT and CDR2 reads YYEEEE. Including cysteine and phenylalanine, the CDR3 has 14 amino acids. The entry retains the CDR3 DNA only, 42 bases that are in frame from base 1. Trimming removed 7 bases from V and 5 bases from J, leaving 18 bases between the germline ends.